These T cell receptor beta chains were read from a single sample in a study of shared clonotypes between healthy human individuals. Libraries were prepared by immunoSEQ multiplex PCR; TCRdb keeps only in-frame clonotypes and omits some of them. The sample gives roughly 320,000 clones, roughly 91% of which show up once; roughly 16% is in the top ten. The material sequenced was memory CD8+ T cells sorted from blood. These receptors were taken from a man aged 18 to 30 in good health. CDR3s include the opening cysteine and the closing phenylalanine or tryptophan. A D gene is named only where the DNA matches it firmly. Some rows have no size entry. The others give once, few or many, or a class for an expanded clone.

J gene | clone size | D gene | V gene | CDR3 DNA | CDR3 protein
TRBJ2-5 | . | TRBD2 | TRBV7-8 | TGTGCCAGCATCCTAGCGGGACAAGAGACCCAGTACTTC | CASILAGQETQYF
TRBJ1-1 | . | . | TRBV11-2 | TGTGCCAGCAGCTTAGAACGGGGTGGGAACACTGAAGCTTTCTTT | CASSLERGGNTEAFF
TRBJ1-2 | medium-sized | TRBD1 | TRBV5-1 | TGCGCCAGCAGCTTGGAGACAGGGGATGGCTACACCTTC | CASSLETGDGYTF
TRBJ2-3 | . | TRBD2 | TRBV18 | TGTGCCAGCTCACGTCTAGCGGGAGGGGGAGATACGCAGTATTTT | CASSRLAGGGDTQYF
TRBJ2-7 | few | . | TRBV6-1 | TGTGCCAGCAGTGAAGTCTCCCCTCTTTCCGAGCAGTACTTC | CASSEVSPLSEQYF
TRBJ2-7 | . | . | TRBV4-3 | TGCGCCAGCAGCCAAGAACGCTCTCGGGGCTACGAGCAGTACTTC | CASSQERSRGYEQYF
TRBJ2-7 | . | TRBD1 | TRBV6-1 | TGTGCCAGCAACCCCTTACGGGGGACAGGGGACGAGCAGTACTTC | CASNPLRGTGDEQYF
TRBJ2-5 | . | . | TRBV10-3 | TGTGCCATCAGTGAGGGTGGTCGGAACCAAGAGACCCAGTACTTC | CAISEGGRNQETQYF
TRBJ2-1 | . | . | TRBV11-2 | TGTGCCAGCAGCCCATGGATCAATGAGCAGTTCTTC | CASSPWINEQFF
TRBJ2-7 | . | TRBD2 | TRBV4-1 | TGCGCCAGCCGTCAACTAGCGGGGGGGTCCTACGAGCAGTACTTC | CASRQLAGGSYEQYF
TRBJ2-2 | . | TRBD1 | TRBV6-4 | TGTGCCAGCAGTGCCTTCGGACAGGGAATAGGGGCCGGGGAGCTGTTTTTT | CASSAFGQGIGAGELFF
TRBJ2-7 | . | TRBD1 | TRBV5-4 | TGTGCCAGCAGCCTTCGGGACAGTCCCTACGAGCAGTACTTC | CASSLRDSPYEQYF
TRBJ1-5 | . | . | TRBV4-1 | TGCGCCAGCAGCCACCCAGGGATTCCTAGCAATCAGCCCCAGCATTTT | CASSHPGIPSNQPQHF
TRBJ1-6 | . | . | TRBV28 | TGTGCCAGCAGTTTAGAAGTAACCCCTTCCTATAATTCACCCCTCCACTTT | CASSLEVTPSYNSPLHF
TRBJ1-2 | . | . | TRBV13 | TGTGCCAGCAGCTTAGGCCGGGCAGAGAACTATGGCTACACCTTC | CASSLGRAENYGYTF
TRBJ2-7 | . | . | TRBV6-1 | TGTGCCAGCAGTGAAGTACAGGGATTCGAGCAGTACTTC | CASSEVQGFEQYF
TRBJ1-5 | . | . | TRBV28 | TGTGCCAGCAGTGAGGTCCGCCCGCAGTATAGCAATCAGCCCCAGCATTTT | CASSEVRPQYSNQPQHF
TRBJ1-4 | . | . | TRBV7-9 | TGTGCCAGCAGCCCCCTGATGGCAGGGATACCGCAAACTAATGAAAAACTGTTTTTT | CASSPLMAGIPQTNEKLFF
TRBJ2-7 | . | TRBD2 | TRBV7-8 | TGTGCCAGCAGCTTACCCCGACTAGCGGGAGACTTACGAGAGCAGTACTTC | CASSLPRLAGDLREQYF
TRBJ2-1 | . | . | TRBV28 | TGTGCCAGCAGTCCCTCGGACGGAGACAATGAGCAGTTCTTC | CASSPSDGDNEQFF
TRBJ2-5 | . | . | TRBV7-9 | TGTGCCAGCAGCCCCTGGACAGACCAAGAGACCCAGTACTTC | CASSPWTDQETQYF
TRBJ2-5 | . | . | TRBV10-1 | TGCGCCAGCAGTGAGGACAGTACGGAGACCCAGTACTTC | CASSEDSTETQYF
TRBJ2-1 | . | . | TRBV5-1 | TGCGCCAGCAGCGATTCGGGATTACTTGATGAGCAGTTCTTC | CASSDSGLLDEQFF
TRBJ2-5 | . | . | TRBV30 | TGTGCCTGGAGTGTAGCTGGAAAGACCCAGTACTTC | CAWSVAGKTQYF
TRBJ1-1 | . | TRBD1 | TRBV28 | TGTGCCAGCAGTTCCGGGACAGGGGCGGTATTAGCTTTCTTT | CASSSGTGAVLAFF
TRBJ2-7 | once | . | TRBV7-2 | TGTGCCAGCAGATTGGGACATGGCTCCCTCTACGAGCAGTACTTC | CASRLGHGSLYEQYF
TRBJ2-5 | . | . | TRBV5-6 | TGTGCCAGCAGCCAGGGGCGAGGAGAGACCCAGTACTTC | CASSQGRGETQYF
TRBJ1-1 | . | . | TRBV9 | TGTGCCAGCAGCGTAGGGACAGCAACTGAAGCTTTCTTT | CASSVGTATEAFF
TRBJ2-7 | many | TRBD2 | TRBV6-1 | TGTGCCAGCAGTGAATGGGGACTAGTTTACGAGCAGTACTTC | CASSEWGLVYEQYF
TRBJ2-6 | few | . | TRBV5-6 | TGTGCCAGCACCATGGGACCGAGCTCTGGGGCCAACGTCCTGACTTTC | CASTMGPSSGANVLTF
TRBJ1-1 | . | . | TRBV29-1 | TGCAGCGTTGAGGTAGGCTTTGAAGCTTTCTTT | CSVEVGFEAFF
TRBJ2-7 | once | . | TRBV19 | TGTGCCAGTAGTATAGAAGGCGGCTACTTGTACTACGAGCAGTACTTC | CASSIEGGYLYYEQYF
TRBJ2-1 | . | . | TRBV7-9 | TGTGCCAGCAGCCTTCCGTACAATGAGCAGTTCTTC | CASSLPYNEQFF
TRBJ2-2 | . | . | TRBV4-1 | TGCGCCAGCAGTCCCCTAAGCACCGGGGAGCTGTTTTTT | CASSPLSTGELFF
TRBJ1-2 | few | TRBD1 | TRBV11-2 | TGTGCCAGCAGCCTTCTGGGGACAGGGTATGGCTACACCTTC | CASSLLGTGYGYTF
TRBJ2-7 | . | . | TRBV6-1 | TGTGCCAGCTATTGGCAGGGTTTGAGCGAGCAGTACTTC | CASYWQGLSEQYF
TRBJ1-6 | . | . | TRBV4-1 | TGCGCCAGCAGCCAAGCCGCAGGAAGCGCGACACCCCTCCACTTT | CASSQAAGSATPLHF
TRBJ2-7 | . | TRBD1 | TRBV2 | TGTGCCAGCGCCTTCAAATACGGGACAGGGTCACACGAGCAGTACTTC | CASAFKYGTGSHEQYF
TRBJ1-1 | . | . | TRBV7-9 | TGTGCCAGCAGACCCGGGGTAATGAACACTGAAGCTTTCTTT | CASRPGVMNTEAFF
TRBJ2-7 | once | TRBD1 | TRBV5-1 | TGCGCCAGCAGCTTCGGACAGGGCGGCGAGCAGTACTTC | CASSFGQGGEQYF
TRBJ1-5 | . | . | TRBV4-1 | TGCGCCAGCAGCCAAACCAGGGCTAGCAATCAGCCCCAGCATTTT | CASSQTRASNQPQHF